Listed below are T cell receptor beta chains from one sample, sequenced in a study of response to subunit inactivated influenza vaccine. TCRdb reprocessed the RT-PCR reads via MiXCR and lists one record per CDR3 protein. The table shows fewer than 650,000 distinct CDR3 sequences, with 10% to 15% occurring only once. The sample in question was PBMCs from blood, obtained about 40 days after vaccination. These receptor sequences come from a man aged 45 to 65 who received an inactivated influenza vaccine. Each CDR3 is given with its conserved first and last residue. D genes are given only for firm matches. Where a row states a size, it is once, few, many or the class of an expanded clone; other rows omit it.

cdr3_aa: CASNPPGQGSGELFF
cdr3_nt: TGTGCCAGCAACCCCCCGGGACAGGGGTCCGGGGAGCTGTTTTTT
d_call: TRBD1
j_call: TRBJ2-2
clone_size: .
v_call: TRBV28

cdr3_aa: CASSLRTGAGEAFF
cdr3_nt: TGTGCCAGCAGCCTCCGAACAGGGGCCGGTGAAGCTTTCTTT
d_call: TRBD1
j_call: TRBJ1-1
clone_size: few
v_call: TRBV3-1

cdr3_aa: CASSGIRRDTQYF
cdr3_nt: TGTGCCAGCAGCGGAATAAGGAGGGATACGCAGTATTTT
d_call: .
j_call: TRBJ2-3
clone_size: few
v_call: TRBV9

cdr3_aa: CASSLPVLTTEQFF
cdr3_nt: TGTGCCAGCAGTTTACCCGTCCTTACTACTGAGCAGTTCTTC
d_call: .
j_call: TRBJ2-1
clone_size: few
v_call: TRBV28

cdr3_aa: CATSRDTGTKTYTF
cdr3_nt: TGTGCCACCAGCAGAGACACCGGGACCAAAACCTACACCTTC
d_call: .
j_call: TRBJ1-2
clone_size: few
v_call: TRBV15

cdr3_aa: CASRTGTGVNQPQHF
cdr3_nt: TGTGCCAGCAGAACCGGGACAGGGGTCAATCAGCCCCAGCATTTT
d_call: TRBD1
j_call: TRBJ1-5
clone_size: few
v_call: TRBV2

cdr3_aa: CANNGGGDNEQFF
cdr3_nt: TGTGCCAACAATGGGGGCGGTGACAATGAGCAGTTCTTC
d_call: .
j_call: TRBJ2-1
clone_size: .
v_call: TRBV27

cdr3_aa: CASSPSGGGYEQYF
cdr3_nt: TGTGCCAGCAGCCCTTCGGGGGGCGGGTACGAGCAGTACTTC
d_call: .
j_call: TRBJ2-7
clone_size: .
v_call: TRBV11-2

cdr3_aa: CASSLERWGSDTQYF
cdr3_nt: TGTGCCAGCAGCTTAGAGCGGTGGGGGTCAGATACGCAGTATTTT
d_call: .
j_call: TRBJ2-3
clone_size: few
v_call: TRBV7-2

cdr3_aa: CASSTGAGGNNEQFF
cdr3_nt: TGTGCCAGCAGCACAGGCGCGGGGGGAAACAATGAGCAGTTCTTC
d_call: TRBD2
j_call: TRBJ2-1
clone_size: few
v_call: TRBV9

cdr3_aa: CASTSGLGVLDEQFF
cdr3_nt: TGTGCCAGCACCTCGGGACTAGGGGTTCTGGATGAGCAGTTCTTC
d_call: TRBD2
j_call: TRBJ2-1
clone_size: few
v_call: TRBV7-6

cdr3_aa: CASSLGGSPETQYF
cdr3_nt: TGCGCCAGCAGCTTGGGGGGGTCCCCAGAGACCCAGTACTTC
d_call: .
j_call: TRBJ2-5
clone_size: few
v_call: TRBV5-1

cdr3_aa: CSARGLETDTQYF
cdr3_nt: TGCAGTGCTAGAGGGCTAGAGACAGATACGCAGTATTTT
d_call: .
j_call: TRBJ2-3
clone_size: .
v_call: TRBV20-1

cdr3_aa: CASSEGGQPQHF
cdr3_nt: TGTGCCAGCAGTGAGGGAGGTCAGCCCCAGCATTTT
d_call: .
j_call: TRBJ1-5
clone_size: .
v_call: TRBV2

cdr3_aa: CASSYSGGDETQYF
cdr3_nt: TGTGCCAGCAGTTACTCAGGGGGCGACGAGACCCAGTACTTC
d_call: TRBD1
j_call: TRBJ2-5
clone_size: many
v_call: TRBV6-5

cdr3_aa: CASSPTGTGHYNEQFF
cdr3_nt: TGTGCCAGTAGTCCGACCGGGACAGGGCACTACAATGAGCAGTTCTTC
d_call: TRBD1
j_call: TRBJ2-1
clone_size: few
v_call: TRBV19

cdr3_aa: CASSSGQGTSPLHF
cdr3_nt: TGTGCCAGCAGTTCTGGACAGGGGACTTCACCCCTCCACTTT
d_call: TRBD1
j_call: TRBJ1-6
clone_size: few
v_call: TRBV12-3/TRBV12-4

cdr3_aa: CASSPTAGGTYEQYF
cdr3_nt: TGTGCCAGCAGCCCGACGGCGGGAGGAACCTACGAGCAGTACTTC
d_call: TRBD2
j_call: TRBJ2-7
clone_size: once
v_call: TRBV14

cdr3_aa: CASSRVYEQYF
cdr3_nt: TGCGCCAGCAGCCGAGTTTACGAGCAGTACTTC
d_call: .
j_call: TRBJ2-7
clone_size: .
v_call: TRBV10-2

cdr3_aa: CASSYSILVRETQYF
cdr3_nt: TGTGCCAGCAGTTACTCGATACTAGTGCGGGAGACCCAGTACTTC
d_call: .
j_call: TRBJ2-5
clone_size: .
v_call: TRBV6-2/TRBV6-3

cdr3_aa: CASSYSSLAGSTQYF
cdr3_nt: TGTGCCAGCAGTTACTCGAGTCTAGCGGGATCTACGCAGTATTTT
d_call: TRBD2
j_call: TRBJ2-3
clone_size: .
v_call: TRBV6-2/TRBV6-3

cdr3_aa: CSARQSSGNTIYF
cdr3_nt: TGCAGTGCTAGACAGTCCTCTGGAAACACCATATATTTT
d_call: .
j_call: TRBJ1-3
clone_size: .
v_call: TRBV20-1

cdr3_aa: CASSQEFGVVQDNSPLHF
cdr3_nt: TGCGCCAGCAGCCAAGAATTCGGAGTAGTACAGGATAATTCACCCCTCCACTTT
d_call: .
j_call: TRBJ1-6
clone_size: .
v_call: TRBV4-1

cdr3_aa: CASSSQGDEQFF
cdr3_nt: TGTGCCAGCAGCTCGCAGGGGGATGAGCAGTTCTTC
d_call: TRBD1
j_call: TRBJ2-1
clone_size: many
v_call: TRBV7-2

cdr3_aa: CSARGGIGTEAFF
cdr3_nt: TGCAGTGCTAGAGGAGGAATCGGCACTGAAGCTTTCTTT
d_call: .
j_call: TRBJ1-1
clone_size: many
v_call: TRBV20-1

cdr3_aa: CASSQAPHYGYTF
cdr3_nt: TGCGCCAGCAGCCAAGCTCCACATTATGGCTACACCTTC
d_call: .
j_call: TRBJ1-2
clone_size: few
v_call: TRBV4-3

cdr3_aa: CAISRLAGVDNEQFF
cdr3_nt: TGTGCCATCAGCCGACTAGCGGGAGTTGACAATGAGCAGTTCTTC
d_call: TRBD2
j_call: TRBJ2-1
clone_size: many
v_call: TRBV10-3

cdr3_aa: CPSSYRGNTEAFF
cdr3_nt: TGTCCCAGCAGTTACCGGGGAAACACTGAAGCTTTCTTT
d_call: .
j_call: TRBJ1-1
clone_size: .
v_call: TRBV6-5

cdr3_aa: CASSVSGYTF
cdr3_nt: TGTGCCAGCAGTGTTAGTGGCTACACCTTC
d_call: .
j_call: TRBJ1-2
clone_size: few
v_call: TRBV2

cdr3_aa: CATSEHFYQETQYF
cdr3_nt: TGTGCCACCAGCGAACACTTTTACCAAGAGACCCAGTACTTC
d_call: .
j_call: TRBJ2-5
clone_size: .
v_call: TRBV15

cdr3_aa: CASSYVAVEKLFF
cdr3_nt: TGTGCCAGCAGTTACGTGGCTGTCGAAAAACTGTTTTTT
d_call: .
j_call: TRBJ1-4
clone_size: .
v_call: TRBV6-5

cdr3_aa: CASSLDSYTF
cdr3_nt: TGTGCCAGCAGCTTGGATAGCTACACCTTC
d_call: .
j_call: TRBJ1-2
clone_size: .
v_call: TRBV7-9

cdr3_aa: CASSLGGARNEKLFF
cdr3_nt: TGTGCCAGCAGTTTGGGGGGGGCTCGAAATGAAAAACTGTTTTTT
d_call: .
j_call: TRBJ1-4
clone_size: .
v_call: TRBV12-3/TRBV12-4

cdr3_aa: CASSLVGNSGYTF
cdr3_nt: TGTGCCAGCAGTTTAGTAGGCAATTCCGGCTACACCTTC
d_call: .
j_call: TRBJ1-2
clone_size: .
v_call: TRBV12-3/TRBV12-4

cdr3_aa: CASSLWTGGEADTQYF
cdr3_nt: TGTGCCAGCAGTTTATGGACAGGGGGCGAGGCAGATACGCAGTATTTT
d_call: TRBD1
j_call: TRBJ2-3
clone_size: .
v_call: TRBV28

cdr3_aa: CSARKNTEAFF
cdr3_nt: TGCAGCGCCCGGAAGAACACTGAAGCTTTCTTT
d_call: .
j_call: TRBJ1-1
clone_size: many
v_call: TRBV29-1

cdr3_aa: CSARDLLTGGPAYNEQFF
cdr3_nt: TGCAGTGCTAGAGACCTCTTAACGGGAGGGCCCGCCTACAATGAGCAGTTCTTC
d_call: TRBD2
j_call: TRBJ2-1
clone_size: few
v_call: TRBV20-1

cdr3_aa: CASSLGVLGTDTQYF
cdr3_nt: TGTGCCAGCAGCTTAGGGGTTCTCGGCACAGATACGCAGTATTTT
d_call: .
j_call: TRBJ2-3
clone_size: .
v_call: TRBV7-6

cdr3_aa: CASSLALGGLDQPQHF
cdr3_nt: TGTGCCAGCAGCTTGGCCCTGGGAGGGCTGGATCAGCCCCAGCATTTT
d_call: .
j_call: TRBJ1-5
clone_size: few
v_call: TRBV5-5

cdr3_aa: CASSFRQGANNEQFF
cdr3_nt: TGTGCCAGCAGCTTCCGACAGGGGGCAAACAATGAGCAGTTCTTC
d_call: TRBD1
j_call: TRBJ2-1
clone_size: once
v_call: TRBV7-2